A single T cell receptor beta chain is shown here with its context. This record belongs to a study of blood T cell repertoires in COVID-19. Study at large: Researchers got acute and convalescent COVID-19 samples from the United States, Italy and Spain.

Per the authors' pipeline: Reference gene primer amplification gave estimated nucleated cell counts. Clones were sequenced by immunoSEQ multiplex PCR, and TCRdb holds only the in-frame ones, with some missing. Clone size and the V and J calls come from that table; the DNA yielded D and trimming. Of 95,000 to 100,000 clones in the sample, approximately 81% were seen once. The sample consisted of peripheral blood. This TCR came from a woman aged 80 or over with acute or convalescent COVID-19.

DNA for the CDR3: TGTGCCAGTAGTGCCGAAGCAATAACAGGGGCGCCCCATGGCTACACCTTC. Residues: CASSAEAITGAPHGYTF. The chain recombines TRBV19 with TRBJ1-2, with TRBD1 identical over 7 bases. Germline V CDR1 and CDR2: LNHDA, SQIVND (reference sequence). V was pared by 5 bases and J by 6 bases, with 18 bases of the junction left unmatched. The CDR3 extends over 17 amino acids.